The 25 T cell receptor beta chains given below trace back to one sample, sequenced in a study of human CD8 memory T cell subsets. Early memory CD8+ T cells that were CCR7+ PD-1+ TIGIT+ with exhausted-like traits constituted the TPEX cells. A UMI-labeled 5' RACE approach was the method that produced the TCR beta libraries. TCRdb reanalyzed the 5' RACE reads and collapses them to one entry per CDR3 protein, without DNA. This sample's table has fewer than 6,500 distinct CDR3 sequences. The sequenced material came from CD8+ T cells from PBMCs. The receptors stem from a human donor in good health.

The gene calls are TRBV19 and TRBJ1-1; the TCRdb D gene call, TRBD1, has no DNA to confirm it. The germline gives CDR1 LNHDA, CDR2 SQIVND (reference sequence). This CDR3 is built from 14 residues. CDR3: CASSNRGHSTEAFF.

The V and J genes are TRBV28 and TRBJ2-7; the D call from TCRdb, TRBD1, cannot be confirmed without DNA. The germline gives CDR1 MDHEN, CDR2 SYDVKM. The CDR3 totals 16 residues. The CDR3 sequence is CASRTGTGFVFHEQYF.

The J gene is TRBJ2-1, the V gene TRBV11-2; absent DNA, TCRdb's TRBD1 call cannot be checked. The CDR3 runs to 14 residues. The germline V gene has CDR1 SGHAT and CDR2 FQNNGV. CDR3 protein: CASSILTGNNEQFF.

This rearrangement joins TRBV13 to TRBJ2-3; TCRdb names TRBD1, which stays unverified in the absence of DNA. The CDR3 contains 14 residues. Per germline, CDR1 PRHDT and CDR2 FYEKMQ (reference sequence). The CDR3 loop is CASSRIQGTDTQYF. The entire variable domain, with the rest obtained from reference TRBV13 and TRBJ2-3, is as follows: AAGVIQSPRHLIKEKRETATLKCYPIPRHDTVYWYQQGPGQDPQFLISFYEKMQSDKGSIPDRFSAQQFSDYHSELNMSSLELGDSALYFCASSRIQGTDTQYFGPGTRLTVL.

CDR3 protein: CASSLGGQGLPSYEQYF. This rearrangement joins TRBV7-9 to TRBJ2-7; the TCRdb D gene call, TRBD1, has no DNA to confirm it. The CDR3 is 17 residues long. Germline V gene data show CDR1 as SEHNR and CDR2 as FQNEAQ (reference sequence).

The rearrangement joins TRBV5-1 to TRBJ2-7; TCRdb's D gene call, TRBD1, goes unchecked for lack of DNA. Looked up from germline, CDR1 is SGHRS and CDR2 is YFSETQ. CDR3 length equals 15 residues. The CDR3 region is CASSLSGTGFYEQYF.

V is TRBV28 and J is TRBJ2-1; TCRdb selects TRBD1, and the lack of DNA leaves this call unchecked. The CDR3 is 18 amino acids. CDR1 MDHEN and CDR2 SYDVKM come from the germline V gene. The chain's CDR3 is CASSPGSPGTGRYNEQFF.

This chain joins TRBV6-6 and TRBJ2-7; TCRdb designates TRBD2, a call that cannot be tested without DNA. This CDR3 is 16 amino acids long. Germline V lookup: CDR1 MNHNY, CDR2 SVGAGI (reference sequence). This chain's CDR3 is CASSISRDPPTGEQYF.

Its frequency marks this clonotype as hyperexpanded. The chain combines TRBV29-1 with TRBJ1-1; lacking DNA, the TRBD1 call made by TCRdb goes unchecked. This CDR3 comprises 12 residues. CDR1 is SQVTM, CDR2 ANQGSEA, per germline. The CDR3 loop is CSVARGNTEAFF.

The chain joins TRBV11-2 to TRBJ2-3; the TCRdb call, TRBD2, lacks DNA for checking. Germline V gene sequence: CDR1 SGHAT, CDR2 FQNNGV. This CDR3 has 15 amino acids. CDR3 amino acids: CASSREAGGGDTQYF. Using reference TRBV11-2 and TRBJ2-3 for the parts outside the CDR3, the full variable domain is EAGVAQSPRYKIIEKRQSVAFWCNPISGHATLYWYQQILGQGPKLLIQFQNNGVVDDSQLPKDRFSAERLKGVDSTLKIQPAKLEDSAVYLCASSREAGGGDTQYFGPGTRLTVL.

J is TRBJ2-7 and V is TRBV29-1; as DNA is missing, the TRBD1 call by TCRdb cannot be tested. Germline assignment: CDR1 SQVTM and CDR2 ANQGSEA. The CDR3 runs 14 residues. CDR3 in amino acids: CSVESGTGWNEQYF.

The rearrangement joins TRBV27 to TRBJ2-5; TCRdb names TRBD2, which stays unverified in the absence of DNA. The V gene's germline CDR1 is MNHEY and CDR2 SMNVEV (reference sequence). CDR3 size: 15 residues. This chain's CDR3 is CASSLIRGGQETQYF.

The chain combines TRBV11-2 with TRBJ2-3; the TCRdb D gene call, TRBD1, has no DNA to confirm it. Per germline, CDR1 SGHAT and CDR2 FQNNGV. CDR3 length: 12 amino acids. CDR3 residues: CASSFGADTQYF.

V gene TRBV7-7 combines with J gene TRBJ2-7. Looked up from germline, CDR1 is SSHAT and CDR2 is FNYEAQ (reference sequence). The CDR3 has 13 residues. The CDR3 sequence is CASSLTLEYEQYF.

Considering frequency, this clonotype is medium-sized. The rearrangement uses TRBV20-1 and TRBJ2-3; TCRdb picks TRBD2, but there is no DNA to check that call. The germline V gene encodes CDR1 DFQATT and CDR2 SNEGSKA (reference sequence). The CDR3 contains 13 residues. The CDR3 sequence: CSAVATNTDTQYF.

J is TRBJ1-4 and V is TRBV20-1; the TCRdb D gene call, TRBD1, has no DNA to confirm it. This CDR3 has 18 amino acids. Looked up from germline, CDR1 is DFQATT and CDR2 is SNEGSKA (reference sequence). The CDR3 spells CSAYFLGQGLATNEKLFF.

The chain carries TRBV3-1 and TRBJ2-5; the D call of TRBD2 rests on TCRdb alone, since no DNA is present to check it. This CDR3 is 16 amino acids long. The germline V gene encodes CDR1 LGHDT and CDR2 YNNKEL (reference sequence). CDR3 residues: CASSQEALAGGETQYF.

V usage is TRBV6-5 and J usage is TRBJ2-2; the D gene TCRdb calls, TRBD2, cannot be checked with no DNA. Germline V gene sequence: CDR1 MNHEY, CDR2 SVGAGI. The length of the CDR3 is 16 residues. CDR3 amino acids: CASSYSLAGVAGELFF.

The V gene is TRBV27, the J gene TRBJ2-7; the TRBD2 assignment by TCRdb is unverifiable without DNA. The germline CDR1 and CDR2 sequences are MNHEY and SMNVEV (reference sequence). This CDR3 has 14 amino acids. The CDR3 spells CASAWEPFSYEQYF.

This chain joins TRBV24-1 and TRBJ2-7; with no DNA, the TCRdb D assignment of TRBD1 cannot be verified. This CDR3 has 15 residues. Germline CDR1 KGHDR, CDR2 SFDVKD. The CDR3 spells CATSVGTGVFYEQYF.

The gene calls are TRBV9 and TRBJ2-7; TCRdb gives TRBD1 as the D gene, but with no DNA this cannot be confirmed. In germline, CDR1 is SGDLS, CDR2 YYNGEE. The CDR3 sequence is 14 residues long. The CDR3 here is CASSPSWTETEQYF.

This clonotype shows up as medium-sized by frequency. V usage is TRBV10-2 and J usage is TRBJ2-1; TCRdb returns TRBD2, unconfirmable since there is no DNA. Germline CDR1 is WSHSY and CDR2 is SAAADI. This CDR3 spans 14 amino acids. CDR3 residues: CATQGLAGDNEQFF.

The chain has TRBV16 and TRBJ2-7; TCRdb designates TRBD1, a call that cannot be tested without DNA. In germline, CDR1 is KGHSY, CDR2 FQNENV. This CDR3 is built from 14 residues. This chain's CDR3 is CASSQFPPNDEQYF.

The CDR3 sequence: CASSLPGQLPDTQYF. The chain has TRBV5-1 and TRBJ2-3; TCRdb reports TRBD1, a call that lacks DNA to check it against. Germline CDR1 SGHRS, CDR2 YFSETQ. The CDR3 extends over 15 amino acids.

The CDR3 spells CASRSRDYNTGELFF. This chain connects TRBV7-8 to TRBJ2-2; there is no DNA to check the TCRdb D call of TRBD2. The CDR3 totals 15 residues. Germline-derived CDR1 and CDR2 are SGHVS and FQNEAQ.